This TCR beta chain is drawn from a study of shared clonotypes between healthy human individuals. Naive CD8 cells lacked CD45RO, underwent positive selection for CCR7 and left out terminally differentiated effector memory CD45RA+ cells. At deep level, the assay was performed. Assay: immunoSEQ multiplex PCR; the TCRdb copy retains only in-frame clones and omits some. Here the sample spans just over 2,000,000 clones, over 85% being singletons. Germline values: CDR1 SGHKS, CDR2 YYEKEE (reference sequence). Trimming cost V 4 bases and J 1 base, with 14 bases left between them. This CDR3 contains 15 residues.

The sample taken for sequencing was naive CD8+ T cells sorted from blood. V and J are TRBV5-5 and TRBJ1-1; D uncertain. This receptor was taken from a man between 18 and 35 years old in good health. The chain's CDR3 is CASSVHPEENTEAFF. Written as DNA, the CDR3 is TGTGCCAGCAGCGTTCATCCAGAGGAGAACACTGAAGCTTTCTTT.